These T cell receptor beta chains were read from a single sample in a study of beta chain features in type 1 diabetes. Generated by immunoSEQ multiplex PCR, the TCRdb table keeps only in-frame clones and is missing some. The table lists hundreds of thousands of clones, over 11% of them singletons. The sample consisted of naive CD4+ T cells from blood. These receptors were obtained from a man in his late teens or twenties with type 1 diabetes. Both conserved end residues are part of each CDR3. Fields, in order: V gene, J gene, CDR3 protein.

V: TRBV6-5; J: TRBJ2-3; CDR3: CASSSPGHLTQYF
V: TRBV5-6; J: TRBJ2-3; CDR3: CASSLGDSQYF
V: TRBV7-9; J: TRBJ2-3; CDR3: CASSLGQGGDTQYF
V: TRBV18; J: TRBJ2-5; CDR3: CASSPRDRGSQETQYF
V: TRBV7-2; J: TRBJ2-7; CDR3: CASSPPQESYEQYF
V: TRBV21-1; J: TRBJ1-2; CDR3: CASSKGSGDYGYTF
V: TRBV11-2; J: TRBJ2-7; CDR3: CASSLDRAVGEQYF
V: TRBV2; J: TRBJ1-3; CDR3: CASSEEGTGNTIYF
V: TRBV6-5; J: TRBJ2-1; CDR3: CASTSPGDYNEQFF
V: TRBV9; J: TRBJ1-1; CDR3: CASSVDDRRTLSTEAFF
V: TRBV9; J: TRBJ1-4; CDR3: CASTSDRGDGKLFF
V: TRBV6-5; J: TRBJ1-2; CDR3: CASSRGGNYGYTF
V: TRBV15; J: TRBJ1-2; CDR3: CATSSGTGDVNYGYTF
V: TRBV11-2; J: TRBJ2-2; CDR3: CASERTFPNTGELFF
V: TRBV19; J: TRBJ2-1; CDR3: CASSITSGKVNEQFF
V: TRBV5-4; J: TRBJ1-2; CDR3: CASSFEDSIYGYTF
V: TRBV30; J: TRBJ2-1; CDR3: CAWRGFRALTYNEQFF
V: TRBV29-1; J: TRBJ1-2; CDR3: CSVEAPNTGHYGYTF
V: TRBV12-5; J: TRBJ2-3; CDR3: CASGFGFGDTQYF
V: TRBV10-3; J: TRBJ2-1; CDR3: CAISEGPHGFF
V: TRBV10-2; J: TRBJ1-5; CDR3: CASRQGADQPQHF
V: TRBV9; J: TRBJ2-3; CDR3: CASSVGQHPPQYF
V: TRBV6-5; J: TRBJ2-7; CDR3: CASSSREGTGEQYF
V: TRBV5-1; J: TRBJ2-5; CDR3: CAQQFGGQETQYF
V: TRBV6-5; J: TRBJ1-2; CDR3: CAIKGTLSGYGYTF
V: TRBV7-9; J: TRBJ1-2; CDR3: CASSLERPNYGYTF
V: TRBV14; J: TRBJ2-1; CDR3: CASSPLGLAGRLGEQFF
V: TRBV19; J: TRBJ2-5; CDR3: CASSNRDRPETQYF
V: TRBV30; J: TRBJ1-6; CDR3: CAWNRVNSPLHF
V: TRBV19; J: TRBJ1-2; CDR3: CATRDRGNYGYTF
V: TRBV25-1; J: TRBJ1-2; CDR3: CASSGEARPWPNYGYTF
V: TRBV19; J: TRBJ2-1; CDR3: CASIDIGLAGERQFF
V: TRBV10-3; J: TRBJ2-2; CDR3: CAIRRGTYTGELFF
V: TRBV7-2; J: TRBJ1-6; CDR3: CASSLGGGSSPLHF
V: TRBV30; J: TRBJ2-3; CDR3: CAWSFTDTQYF
V: TRBV28; J: TRBJ1-1; CDR3: CASSPGGAGGTEAFF
V: TRBV9; J: TRBJ1-1; CDR3: CASSAQQVWNTEAFF
V: TRBV28; J: TRBJ2-3; CDR3: CASRDSGRTDTQYF
V: TRBV15; J: TRBJ1-6; CDR3: CATSSRGAGQGSPLHF
V: TRBV28; J: TRBJ2-7; CDR3: CANPGTGSYEQYF
V: TRBV30; J: TRBJ2-7; CDR3: CAWSRTSGNEQYF
V: TRBV5-1; J: TRBJ2-1; CDR3: CASSADREQFF
V: TRBV30; J: TRBJ2-7; CDR3: CAWSSGFYEQYF
V: TRBV19; J: TRBJ2-1; CDR3: CASSPGLKSSYNEQFF
V: TRBV7-9; J: TRBJ2-2; CDR3: CASSWGQGTTGELFF
V: TRBV30; J: TRBJ2-5; CDR3: CAWRGSSETQYF
V: TRBV30; J: TRBJ1-4; CDR3: CAWSVRPSTPAVEKLFF
V: TRBV29-1; J: TRBJ2-3; CDR3: CSYLQGADTQYF
V: TRBV28; J: TRBJ1-2; CDR3: CASSLSTYGYTF
V: TRBV10-2; J: TRBJ2-5; CDR3: CASTPERDGETQYF
V: TRBV29-1; J: TRBJ2-2; CDR3: CSVGPPLAGGIGELFF
V: TRBV27; J: TRBJ1-6; CDR3: CASKESLSYNSPLHF
V: TRBV30; J: TRBJ2-7; CDR3: CAWSLGGVYEQYF